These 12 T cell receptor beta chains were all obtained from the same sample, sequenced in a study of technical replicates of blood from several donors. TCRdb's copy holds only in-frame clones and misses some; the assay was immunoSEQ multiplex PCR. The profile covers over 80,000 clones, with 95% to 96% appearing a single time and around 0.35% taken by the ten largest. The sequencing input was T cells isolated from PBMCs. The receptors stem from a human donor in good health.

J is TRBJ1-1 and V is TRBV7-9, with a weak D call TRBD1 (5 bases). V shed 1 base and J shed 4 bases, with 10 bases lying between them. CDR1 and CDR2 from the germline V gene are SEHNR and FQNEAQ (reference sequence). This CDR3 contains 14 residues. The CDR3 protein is CASSLEGYGTEAFF. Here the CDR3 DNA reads TGTGCCAGCAGCTTAGAGGGGTACGGCACTGAAGCTTTCTTT.

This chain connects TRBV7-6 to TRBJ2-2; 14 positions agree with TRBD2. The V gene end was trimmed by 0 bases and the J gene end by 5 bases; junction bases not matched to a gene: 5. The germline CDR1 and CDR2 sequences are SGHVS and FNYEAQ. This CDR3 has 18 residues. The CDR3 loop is CASSLAGLAGDETGELFF. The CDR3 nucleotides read TGTGCCAGCAGCTTAGCGGGACTAGCGGGAGATGAAACCGGGGAGCTGTTTTTT.

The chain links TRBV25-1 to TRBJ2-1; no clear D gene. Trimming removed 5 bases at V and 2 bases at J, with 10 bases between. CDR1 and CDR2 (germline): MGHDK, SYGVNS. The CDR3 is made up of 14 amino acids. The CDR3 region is CASSLSVAYNEQFF. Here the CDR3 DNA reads TGTGCCAGCAGTTTATCGGTAGCCTACAATGAGCAGTTCTTC.

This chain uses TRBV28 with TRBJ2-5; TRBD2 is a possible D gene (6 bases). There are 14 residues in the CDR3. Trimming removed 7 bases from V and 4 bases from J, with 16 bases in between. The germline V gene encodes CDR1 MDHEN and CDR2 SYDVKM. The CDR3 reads CASTTLALGETQYF. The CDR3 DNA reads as TGTGCCAGCACCACACTAGCTTTAGGAGAGACCCAGTACTTC. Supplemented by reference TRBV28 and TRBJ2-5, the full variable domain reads DVKVTQSSRYLVKRTGEKVFLECVQDMDHENMFWYRQDPGLGLRLIYFSYDVKMKEKGDIPEGYSVSREKKERFSLILESASTNQTSMYLCASTTLALGETQYFGPGTRLLVL.

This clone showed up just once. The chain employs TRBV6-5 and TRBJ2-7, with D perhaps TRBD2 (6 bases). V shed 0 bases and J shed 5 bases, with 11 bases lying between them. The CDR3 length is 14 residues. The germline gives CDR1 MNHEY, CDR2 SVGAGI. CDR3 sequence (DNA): TGTGCCAGCAGTTACTCAGGGAGGTTCCACGAGCAGTACTTC. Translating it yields CASSYSGRFHEQYF.

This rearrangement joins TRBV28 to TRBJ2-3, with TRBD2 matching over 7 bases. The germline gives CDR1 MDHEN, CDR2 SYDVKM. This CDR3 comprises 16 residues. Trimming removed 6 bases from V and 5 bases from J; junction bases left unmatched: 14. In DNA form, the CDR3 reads TGTGCCAGCAGCCATAGACTAGCCGGAATAGGAGATACGCAGTATTTT. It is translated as CASSHRLAGIGDTQYF.

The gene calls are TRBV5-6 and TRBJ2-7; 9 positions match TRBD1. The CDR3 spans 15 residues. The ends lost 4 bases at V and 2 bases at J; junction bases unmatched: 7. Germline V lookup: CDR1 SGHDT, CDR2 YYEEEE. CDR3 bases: TGTGCCAGCAGCCTCTGGGACAGGGAGACCTACGAGCAGTACTTC. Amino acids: CASSLWDRETYEQYF.

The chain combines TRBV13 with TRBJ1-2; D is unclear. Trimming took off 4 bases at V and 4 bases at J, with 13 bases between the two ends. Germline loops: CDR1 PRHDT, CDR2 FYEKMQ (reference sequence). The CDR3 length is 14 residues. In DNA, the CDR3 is TGTGCCAGCAGCTCGACCGGGAGCAGCTATGGCTACACCTTC. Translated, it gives CASSSTGSSYGYTF. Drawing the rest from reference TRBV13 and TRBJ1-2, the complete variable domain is AAGVIQSPRHLIKEKRETATLKCYPIPRHDTVYWYQQGPGQDPQFLISFYEKMQSDKGSIPDRFSAQQFSDYHSELNMSSLELGDSALYFCASSSTGSSYGYTFGSGTRLTVV.

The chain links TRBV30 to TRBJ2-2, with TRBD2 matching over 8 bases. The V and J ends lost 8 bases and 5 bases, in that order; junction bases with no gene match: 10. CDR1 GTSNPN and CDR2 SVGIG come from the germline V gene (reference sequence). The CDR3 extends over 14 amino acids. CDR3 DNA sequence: TGTGCCCGGGAGGGCCTCTTGCGTACCGGGGAGCTGTTTTTT. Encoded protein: CAREGLLRTGELFF.

CDR3 sequence reads: CASSYGATYEAFF. Here the CDR3 DNA reads TGTGCCAGCAGTTACGGGGCTACCTATGAAGCTTTCTTT. This sequence joins TRBV6-5 and TRBJ1-1; weak D call: TRBD1 (5 bases). V dropped 2 bases and J dropped 7 bases, with 11 bases sitting between them. This CDR3 contains 13 residues. Germline V gene lookup returns CDR1 MNHEY and CDR2 SVGAGI.

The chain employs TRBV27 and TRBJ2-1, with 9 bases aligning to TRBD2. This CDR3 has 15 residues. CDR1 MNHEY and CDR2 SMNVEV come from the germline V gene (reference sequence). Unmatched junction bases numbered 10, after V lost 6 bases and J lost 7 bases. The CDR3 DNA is TGTGCCAGCAGCCTATCGCGGGGGGGTAGGAATGAGCAGTTCTTC. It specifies CASSLSRGGRNEQFF.

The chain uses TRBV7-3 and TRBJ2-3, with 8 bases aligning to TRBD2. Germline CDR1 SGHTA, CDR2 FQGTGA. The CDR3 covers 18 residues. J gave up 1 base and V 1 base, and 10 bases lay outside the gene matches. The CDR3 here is CASSLIGERELGTDTQYF. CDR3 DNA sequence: TGTGCCAGCAGCTTAATAGGGGAGCGGGAGCTGGGCACAGATACGCAGTATTTT.